The 14 T cell receptor beta chains given below trace back to one sample, sequenced in a study of response to subunit inactivated influenza vaccine. MiXCR, applied by TCRdb to the RT-PCR reads, yields one record per CDR3 protein. Seen here are about 780,000 distinct CDR3 sequences, about a fifth observed once, and the top ten hold 11%. The input for sequencing was PBMCs from blood, taken approximately 5 days after vaccination. These receptors were obtained from a man aged 45-65 years who received an inactivated influenza vaccine.

This clonotype was found a few times. The chain uses TRBV5-1 and TRBJ2-3; D is unclear. The CDR3 is made up of 16 amino acids. V lost 0 bases and J 2 bases, leaving 13 bases between the germline ends. Germline V lookup: CDR1 SGHRS, CDR2 YFSETQ. The CDR3: CASSLGRTPSTDTQYF. The CDR3 nucleotides read TGCGCCAGCAGCTTGGGACGAACTCCCTCCACAGATACGCAGTATTTT.

This clonotype has a handful of counts. V is TRBV6-1 and J is TRBJ1-2; 9 bases are shared with TRBD1. V shed 3 bases, J shed 3 bases, and the junction held 5 bases outside the gene matches. The CDR3 is 15 residues long. CDR1 is MNHNS and CDR2 is SASEGT in the germline V gene. CDR3: CASSEGQGSYYGYTF. CDR3 bases: TGTGCCAGCAGTGAGGGACAGGGAAGCTACTATGGCTACACCTTC.

This clonotype was counted at least ten times. The rearrangement joins TRBV4-3 to TRBJ2-7, with 7 bases lining up with TRBD1. Germline CDR1 reads LGHNA; CDR2 reads YSLEER. The trim removed 1 base at V and 4 bases at J, leaving 10 bases unmatched. This CDR3 has 16 residues. CDR3 sequence reads: CASSQAVQGSGYEQYF. The CDR3 nucleotides read TGCGCCAGCAGCCAAGCCGTACAGGGGTCGGGTTACGAGCAGTACTTC.

This clonotype was recorded at least ten times. The chain links TRBV5-1 to TRBJ1-2, with D perhaps TRBD1 (6 bases). CDR1 and CDR2 from the germline V gene are SGHRS and YFSETQ. The CDR3 runs 15 residues. Trimming stripped 0 bases from V and 6 bases from J, with 15 bases between. For the CDR3, the DNA is TGCGCCAGCAGCTTGGCCATAGCAGGGGCGGATGGCTACACCTTC. This gives the protein CASSLAIAGADGYTF.

This rearrangement joins TRBV11-2 to TRBJ2-5; TRBD1 matches at 12 bases. The germline V gene has CDR1 SGHAT and CDR2 FQNNGV. After removal of 4 bases from V and 5 bases from J, the junction contained 14 bases not matched to a gene. This CDR3 contains 18 residues. CDR3 protein: CASSSHRDRGHQRETQYF. The CDR3, as DNA: TGTGCCAGCAGCTCCCACCGGGACAGGGGGCACCAACGGGAGACCCAGTACTTC. The complete variable domain, with remaining parts taken from reference TRBV11-2 and TRBJ2-5, reads EAGVAQSPRYKIIEKRQSVAFWCNPISGHATLYWYQQILGQGPKLLIQFQNNGVVDDSQLPKDRFSAERLKGVDSTLKIQPAKLEDSAVYLCASSSHRDRGHQRETQYFGPGTRLLVL.

V and J are TRBV19 and TRBJ2-7; TRBD1 aligns across 9 bases. The germline V gene has CDR1 LNHDA and CDR2 SQIVND (reference sequence). The V and J ends lost 5 bases and 3 bases, in that order; junction bases with no gene match: 8. This CDR3 is built from 15 residues. The CDR3 nucleotides read TGTGCCAGTAGTTTCCGGACAGGGGACGGCTACGAGCAGTACTTC. Its protein is CASSFRTGDGYEQYF.

At least ten counts were recorded for this clonotype. The J gene is TRBJ2-1, the V gene TRBV24-1, with 9 bases matching TRBD2. With V trimmed by 5 bases and J by 7 bases, 5 bases remained unmatched. The V gene's germline CDR1 is KGHDR and CDR2 SFDVKD. This CDR3 is built from 14 residues. The CDR3 DNA follows: TGTGCCACCAGTGGTGCGGGAGGGGGTAATGAGCAGTTCTTC. This sequence encodes CATSGAGGGNEQFF.

The chain employs TRBV6-5 and TRBJ2-1; 9 nucleotides agree with TRBD2. The CDR3 is 16 amino acids. Germline V lookup: CDR1 MNHEY, CDR2 SVGAGI. The V and J ends lost 4 bases and 5 bases, in that order; junction bases with no gene match: 9. The CDR3 sequence is CASSSRYAGGHNEQFF. In DNA form, the CDR3 reads TGTGCCAGCAGTTCCCGCTATGCGGGAGGGCACAATGAGCAGTTCTTC.

This clonotype was observed a few times. The chain has TRBV20-1 and TRBJ2-7; tentatively, D is TRBD1 or TRBD2 (6 bases each). Looked up from germline, CDR1 is DFQATT and CDR2 is SNEGSKA (reference sequence). This CDR3 region has 12 residues. V lost 2 bases, J lost 5 bases, and 10 bases lay in between. The CDR3 DNA is TGCAGTGCTAGAAAGGGGGGTAACGAGCAGTACTTC. Protein product: CSARKGGNEQYF.

The table lists this clonotype with a few counts. The CDR3 region has the DNA TGCAGCGTTATGACTGGATATAACACCGGGGAGCTGTTTTTT. Amino acid sequence: CSVMTGYNTGELFF. The chain links TRBV29-1 to TRBJ2-2, with D uncertain. The CDR3 extends over 14 amino acids. V dropped 5 bases and J dropped 2 bases, with 12 bases sitting between them. Germline CDR1 SQVTM, CDR2 ANQGSEA.

The rearrangement links TRBV5-1 to TRBJ2-5; tentatively, D is TRBD1 (5 bases). Per germline, CDR1 SGHRS and CDR2 YFSETQ. The V and J ends lost 0 bases and 1 base respectively, with 10 bases between them. The CDR3 runs 15 residues. Here the CDR3 reads CASSLGPGLQETQYF. In DNA form, the CDR3 reads TGCGCCAGCAGCTTGGGGCCAGGGCTCCAAGAGACCCAGTACTTC.

Only a few counts were recorded for this clonotype. This rearrangement joins TRBV29-1 to TRBJ1-1; D uncertain. The CDR3 runs 13 residues. Looked up from germline, CDR1 is SQVTM and CDR2 is ANQGSEA. Trimming removed 6 bases at V and 0 bases at J, with 11 bases between. Written as DNA, the CDR3 is TGCAGCGTGTGGACGTCCTTGAACACTGAAGCTTTCTTT. This encodes CSVWTSLNTEAFF.

The table lists this clonotype with a few counts. The chain joins TRBV4-3 to TRBJ1-5; D might be TRBD1 (6 bases). Looked up from germline, CDR1 is LGHNA and CDR2 is YSLEER. The CDR3 sequence is 16 residues long. Trimming cost V 4 bases and J 3 bases, with 16 bases left between them. The CDR3: CASSPRGGRNNQPQHF. The DNA of the CDR3 is TGCGCCAGCAGCCCAAGGGGGGGCAGAAACAATCAGCCCCAGCATTTT.

This clonotype was detected many times. J is TRBJ1-1 and V is TRBV12-3 or TRBV12-4, with D perhaps matching TRBD1 (5 bases). Trimming shortened V by 8 bases and J by 7 bases, and 14 bases separated the two germline ends. The length of the CDR3 is 12 residues. CDR3 sequence: CASGDWDGEAFF. The CDR3 DNA sequence: TGTGCCAGCGGGGACTGGGACGGTGAAGCTTTCTTT.